These 21 T cell receptor beta chains share one sample of origin, sequenced in a study of blood T cells in healthy people across ages. The authors ran a second PCR of about 6 to 11 cycles using a sample-barcoded 5' primer and a J-beta primer mix. TCRdb used MiXCR to reprocess the 5' RACE reads, holding one entry per CDR3 protein. The sample shows roughly 2 million distinct CDR3 sequences, 40% to 55% of them seen only once. The sample taken for sequencing was blood. Receptors were obtained from a woman aged 40-49 years in good health.

V and J are TRBV27 and TRBJ2-7; 8 bases are shared with TRBD2. The germline CDR1 and CDR2 sequences are MNHEY and SMNVEV (reference sequence). CDR3 size: 15 residues. After removal of 9 bases from V and 3 bases from J, the junction contained 13 bases not matched to a gene. The CDR3 reads CASQPGGGWNYEQYF. As DNA, the CDR3 is TGTGCCAGTCAACCGGGAGGGGGATGGAACTACGAGCAGTACTTC.

The chain carries TRBV12-3 or TRBV12-4 and TRBJ2-1; possible D gene TRBD1, 6 bases. V lost 6 bases and J 3 bases, leaving 15 bases between the germline ends. This CDR3 is built from 15 residues. CDR3 sequence: CASRTGTSIYNEQFF. CDR3 coding DNA: TGTGCCAGCAGAACCGGGACATCCATCTACAATGAGCAGTTCTTC.

This clonotype was observed a handful of times. The chain recombines TRBV20-1 with TRBJ1-6; the match to TRBD1 covers 9 bases. The ends lost 3 bases at V and 7 bases at J; junction bases unmatched: 4. The CDR3 loop spans 14 amino acids. Germline V gene data show CDR1 as DFQATT and CDR2 as SNEGSKA (reference sequence). DNA of the CDR3: TGCAGTGCTAGTATTGGACAGGGGAATTCACCCCTCCACTTT. Amino acids: CSASIGQGNSPLHF.

The CDR3 nucleotides read TGCAGTGCTAGTGAGATTAGCTCCTATAATTCACCCCTCCACTTT. It translates to CSASEISSYNSPLHF. The chain couples TRBV20-1 to TRBJ1-6; D uncertain. Looked up from germline, CDR1 is DFQATT and CDR2 is SNEGSKA (reference sequence). This CDR3 region has 15 residues. Trimming shortened V by 3 bases and J by 0 bases, and 9 bases separated the two germline ends.

V gene TRBV7-9 combines with J gene TRBJ1-4, with TRBD1 identical over 7 bases. Per the germline V gene, CDR1 is SEHNR and CDR2 is FQNEAQ (reference sequence). This CDR3 spans 16 amino acids. V gave up 1 base and J gave up 3 bases; unmatched junction bases: 5. The CDR3 spells CASSLGAGTANEKLFF. CDR3 in DNA: TGTGCCAGCAGCTTAGGTGCCGGGACAGCTAATGAAAAACTGTTTTTT.

The rearrangement joins TRBV28 to TRBJ1-2; D remains ambiguous. CDR3 size: 12 residues. Trimming stripped 7 bases from V and 2 bases from J, with 8 bases between. The germline V gene encodes CDR1 MDHEN and CDR2 SYDVKM. CDR3 in DNA: TGTGCCAGCATGATGGGGAACTATGGCTACACCTTC. Protein: CASMMGNYGYTF.

This chain connects TRBV19 to TRBJ2-7, with TRBD1 identical over 10 bases. The CDR3 is 13 amino acids. Germline CDR1 is LNHDA and CDR2 is SQIVND (reference sequence). The junction had 7 bases not matched to a gene; V was cut back by 10 bases and J by 4 bases. The CDR3, as DNA: TGTGCCACTGACAGGGGGCCTGGGTACGAGCAGTACTTC. This encodes CATDRGPGYEQYF.

This chain joins TRBV4-3 and TRBJ2-4, with unresolved D. The DNA end lines up better with TRBJ2-7; the J call may be wrong. CDR1 LGHNA and CDR2 YSLEER come from the germline V gene. The CDR3 is 14 residues long. Here the CDR3 DNA reads TGCGCCAGCAGCCAAGAAGCCGGAGTCTACGAGCAGTACTTC. It yields the protein CASSQEAGVYEQYF.

This clonotype was detected a few times. The chain is built from TRBV5-1 and TRBJ2-7; D tentatively reads TRBD1 or TRBD2 (5 bases each). The V end lost 1 base, the J end lost 1 base, and 18 bases lay between the germline ends. The CDR3 is 17 amino acids. Germline-derived CDR1 and CDR2 are SGHRS and YFSETQ. CDR3 DNA: TGCGCCAGCAGCTTGAGGTCGGGGCAGTACCTATCCTACGAGCAGTACTTC. Its protein product is CASSLRSGQYLSYEQYF.

This chain links TRBV7-6 with TRBJ2-1; 8 bases line up with TRBD2. The CDR3 spans 16 residues. Unmatched junction bases numbered 6, after V lost 5 bases and J lost 0 bases. CDR1 and CDR2 (germline): SGHVS, FNYEAQ. CDR3 sequence (DNA): TGTGCCAGCAGCCCCTGGACTAGCAGCTCCTACAATGAGCAGTTCTTC. Translating it yields CASSPWTSSSYNEQFF.

The V call is TRBV5-1, the J call TRBJ1-4, with D hard to call. V lost 0 bases to trimming and J lost 8 bases, with 14 bases between them. This CDR3 comprises 15 residues. Germline CDR1 is SGHRS and CDR2 is YFSETQ. CDR3 amino acids: CASSLDTESREKLFF. CDR3 coding DNA: TGCGCCAGCAGCTTGGACACCGAATCTCGAGAAAAACTGTTTTTT. Complete variable domain (other parts from reference TRBV5-1 and TRBJ1-4): KAGVTQTPRYLIKTRGQQVTLSCSPISGHRSVSWYQQTPGQGLQFLFEYFSETQRNKGNFPGRFSGRQFSNSRSEMNVSTLELGDSALYLCASSLDTESREKLFFGSGTQLSVL.

In its sample, this clonotype was seen a few times. CDR3 residues: CASSPSGGPVSFF. The DNA of the CDR3 is TGTGCCAGCAGTCCCAGCGGGGGACCAGTTTCGTTCTTC. The chain combines TRBV12-3 or TRBV12-4 with TRBJ2-1, with 8 bases matching TRBD2. V was pared by 5 bases and J by 15 bases, with 12 bases of the junction left unmatched. The CDR3 runs 13 residues.

This clonotype came up a few times. V is TRBV2 and J is TRBJ2-5, with D perhaps matching TRBD2 (7 bases). The CDR3 length is 14 residues. Germline V gives CDR1 SNHLY, CDR2 FYNNEI. The germline V and J ends were trimmed by 5 bases and 5 bases, with 15 bases remaining between them. CDR3 protein: CASSHGAGAETQYF. The CDR3 bases are TGTGCCAGCAGTCATGGGGCGGGGGCCGAGACCCAGTACTTC.

In this sample, this clonotype turned up once. One junction end disagrees with the germline gene, perhaps due to a read error. The chain combines TRBV12-3 or TRBV12-4 with TRBJ2-5; D unresolved. The CDR3 has 13 residues. The CDR3 here is CASSSRNQEAQYF. CDR3 nucleotide sequence: TGTGCCAGCAGTTCCAGAAACCAAGAGGCCCAGTACTTC.

The J gene is TRBJ2-2, the V gene TRBV2; D is tentatively TRBD1 or TRBD2 (5 bases each). V was clipped by 6 bases and J by 4 bases, with 12 bases between them. The CDR3 sequence is 14 residues long. Germline CDR1 reads SNHLY; CDR2 reads FYNNEI. The CDR3 DNA reads TGTGCCAGCAGAGTCGACGGGACCACCGGGGAGCTGTTTTTT. It yields the protein CASRVDGTTGELFF.

As concerns this clonotype: At one boundary the junction diverges from the germline segment, which might be a read error. The CDR3 loop is CTSSQTSGGAAQYF. Here the CDR3 DNA reads TGCACCAGCAGCCAGACCTCAGGGGGCGCGGCGCAGTACTTC. This rearrangement joins TRBV4-1 to TRBJ2-7; 8 bases agree with TRBD1. The CDR3 runs 14 residues. CDR1 MGHRA and CDR2 YSYEKL come from the germline V gene.

The rearrangement uses TRBV7-2 and TRBJ2-5; D is tentatively TRBD1 or TRBD2 (6 bases each). Germline assignment: CDR1 SGHTA and CDR2 FQGNSA. The CDR3 is 14 residues long. Trimming left V 4 bases short and J 5 bases short, with 14 bases between. The CDR3 nucleotides are TGTGCCAGCAGCTGGGATGGGGGGCCGGAGACCCAGTACTTC. Amino acids: CASSWDGGPETQYF. Using reference TRBV7-2 and TRBJ2-5 for the parts outside the CDR3, the full variable domain is GAGVSQSPSNKVTEKGKDVELRCDPISGHTALYWYRQSLGQGLEFLIYFQGNSAPDKSGLPSDRFSAERTGGSVSTLTIQRTQQEDSAVYLCASSWDGGPETQYFGPGTRLLVL.

This chain connects TRBV7-9 to TRBJ2-7; D may be TRBD1 (5 bases). Germline V lookup: CDR1 SEHNR, CDR2 FQNEAQ (reference sequence). Between the trimmed V and J ends, which lost 4 bases and 2 bases, there was a span of 12 bases. This CDR3 is 14 amino acids long. CDR3 region: CASSSGHETYEQYF. CDR3 bases: TGTGCCAGCAGCTCCGGACATGAGACCTACGAGCAGTACTTC. Filled out from reference TRBV7-9 and TRBJ2-7, the complete variable domain reads DTGVSQNPRHKITKRGQNVTFRCDPISEHNRLYWYRQTLGQGPEFLTYFQNEAQLEKSRLLSDRFSAERPKGSFSTLEIQRTEQGDSAMYLCASSSGHETYEQYFGPGTRLTVT.

The chain's CDR3 is CASSRREMGNADTQYF. CDR3 nucleotides: TGTGCCAGCAGCCGCAGGGAGATGGGGAACGCAGATACGCAGTATTTT. V usage is TRBV7-2 and J usage is TRBJ2-3; either TRBD1 or TRBD2 may supply D (5 bases each). Germline CDR1 and CDR2: SGHTA and FQGNSA. V lost 5 bases and J lost 4, with 19 bases in between. This CDR3 is built from 16 residues.

This chain connects TRBV6-2 or TRBV6-3 to TRBJ2-7; D not certain. The CDR3 spans 15 residues. In germline, CDR1 is MNHEY, CDR2 SVGEGT. V lost 7 bases to trimming and J lost 1 base, with 17 bases between them. CDR3 in DNA: TGTGCCAGCATCCCGGCCGGGTCTCCGTCCTACGAGCAGTACTTC. The encoded protein is CASIPAGSPSYEQYF.

The V and J genes are TRBV20-1 and TRBJ2-5, with 10 positions matching TRBD2. Looked up from germline, CDR1 is DFQATT and CDR2 is SNEGSKA (reference sequence). The CDR3 length is 15 residues. V was pared by 8 bases and J by 4 bases, with 13 bases of the junction left unmatched. Here the CDR3 DNA reads TGCAGTACGCATAGTCCAAGCGGGGGGGCAGAGACCCAGTACTTC. Translation gives CSTHSPSGGAETQYF.